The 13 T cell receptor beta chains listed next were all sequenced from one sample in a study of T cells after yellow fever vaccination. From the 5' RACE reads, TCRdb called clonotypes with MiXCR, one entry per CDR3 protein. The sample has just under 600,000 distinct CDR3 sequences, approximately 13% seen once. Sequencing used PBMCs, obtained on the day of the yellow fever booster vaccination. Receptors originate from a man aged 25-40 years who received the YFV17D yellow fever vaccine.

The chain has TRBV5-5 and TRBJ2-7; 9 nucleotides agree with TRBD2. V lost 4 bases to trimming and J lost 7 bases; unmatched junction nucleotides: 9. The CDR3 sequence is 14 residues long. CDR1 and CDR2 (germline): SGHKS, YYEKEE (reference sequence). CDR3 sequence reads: CASSAGLATDEQYF. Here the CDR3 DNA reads TGTGCCAGCAGCGCCGGACTAGCGACGGATGAGCAGTACTTC.

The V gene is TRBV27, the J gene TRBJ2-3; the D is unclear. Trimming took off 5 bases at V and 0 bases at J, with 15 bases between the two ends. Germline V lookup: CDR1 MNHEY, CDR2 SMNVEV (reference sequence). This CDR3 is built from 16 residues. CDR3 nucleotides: TGTGCCAGCAGTACCCCGGGTCGAAAGAGCACAGATACGCAGTATTTT. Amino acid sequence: CASSTPGRKSTDTQYF.

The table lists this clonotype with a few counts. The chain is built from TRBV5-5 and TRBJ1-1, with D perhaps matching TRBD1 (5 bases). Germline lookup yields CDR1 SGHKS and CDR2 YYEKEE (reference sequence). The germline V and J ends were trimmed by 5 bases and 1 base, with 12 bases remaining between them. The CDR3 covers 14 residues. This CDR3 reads CASRHNTGNTEAFF. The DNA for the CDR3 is TGTGCCAGCAGACACAATACAGGGAACACTGAAGCTTTCTTT.

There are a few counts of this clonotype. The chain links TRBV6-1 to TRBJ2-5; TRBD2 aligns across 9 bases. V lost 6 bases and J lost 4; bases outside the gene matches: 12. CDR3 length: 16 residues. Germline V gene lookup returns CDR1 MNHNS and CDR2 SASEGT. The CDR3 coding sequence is TGTGCCAGCAGCCACGGCGGTAGCGGGAGAGGAGAGACCCAGTACTTC. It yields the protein CASSHGGSGRGETQYF.

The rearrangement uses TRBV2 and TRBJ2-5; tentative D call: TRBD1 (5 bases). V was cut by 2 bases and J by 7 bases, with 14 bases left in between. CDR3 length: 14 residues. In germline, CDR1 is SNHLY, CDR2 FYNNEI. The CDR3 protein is CASSELDSWGTQYF. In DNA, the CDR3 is TGTGCCAGCAGTGAACTCGACAGTTGGGGGACCCAGTACTTC. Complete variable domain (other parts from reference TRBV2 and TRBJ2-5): EPEVTQTPSHQVTQMGQEVILRCVPISNHLYFYWYRQILGQKVEFLVSFYNNEISEKSEIFDDQFSVERPDGSNFTLKIRSTKLEDSAMYFCASSELDSWGTQYFGPGTRLLVL.

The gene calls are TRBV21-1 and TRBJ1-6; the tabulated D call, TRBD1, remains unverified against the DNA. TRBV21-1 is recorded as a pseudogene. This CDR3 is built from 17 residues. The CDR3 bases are TGTGCCAGCAGCAAAGATACGAGGCCACGGGGGGGTTCACCCCTCCACTTT. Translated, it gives CASSKDTRPRGGSPLHF.

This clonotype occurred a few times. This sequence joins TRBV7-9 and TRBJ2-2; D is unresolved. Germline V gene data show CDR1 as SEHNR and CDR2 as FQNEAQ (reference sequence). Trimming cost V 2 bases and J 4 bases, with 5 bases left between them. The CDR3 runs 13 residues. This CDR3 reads CASSLSVTGELFF. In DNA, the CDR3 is TGTGCCAGCAGCTTATCGGTCACCGGGGAGCTGTTTTTT.

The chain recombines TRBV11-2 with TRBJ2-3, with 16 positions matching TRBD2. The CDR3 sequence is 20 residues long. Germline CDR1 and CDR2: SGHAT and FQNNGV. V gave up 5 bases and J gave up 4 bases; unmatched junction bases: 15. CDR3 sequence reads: CASSPKGLAGGPGLADTQYF. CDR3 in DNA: TGTGCCAGCAGCCCGAAGGGACTAGCGGGAGGGCCAGGGTTGGCAGATACGCAGTATTTT.

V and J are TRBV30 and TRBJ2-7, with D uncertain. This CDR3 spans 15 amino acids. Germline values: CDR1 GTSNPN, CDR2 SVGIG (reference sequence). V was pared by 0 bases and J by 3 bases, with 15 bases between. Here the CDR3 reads CAWSVNWDRFYEQYF. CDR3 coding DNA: TGTGCCTGGAGTGTAAACTGGGATCGGTTCTACGAGCAGTACTTC.

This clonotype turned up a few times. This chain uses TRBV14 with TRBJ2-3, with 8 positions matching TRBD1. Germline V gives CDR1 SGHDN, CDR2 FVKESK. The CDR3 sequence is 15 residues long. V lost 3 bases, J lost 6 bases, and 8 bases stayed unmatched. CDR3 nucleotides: TGTGCCAGCAGCCAGCTGACAGGGGAGTGGGATACGCAGTATTTT. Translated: CASSQLTGEWDTQYF.

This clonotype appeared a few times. The CDR3 nucleotides read TGCGCCAGCACCACAGGGGGCAGGGCCTACAATGAGCAGTTCTTC. Translation: CASTTGGRAYNEQFF. The chain recombines TRBV5-1 with TRBJ2-1; 9 nucleotides agree with TRBD1. Germline V gene lookup returns CDR1 SGHRS and CDR2 YFSETQ. V was pared by 6 bases and J by 2 bases, with 6 bases of the junction left unmatched. The CDR3 extends over 15 amino acids.

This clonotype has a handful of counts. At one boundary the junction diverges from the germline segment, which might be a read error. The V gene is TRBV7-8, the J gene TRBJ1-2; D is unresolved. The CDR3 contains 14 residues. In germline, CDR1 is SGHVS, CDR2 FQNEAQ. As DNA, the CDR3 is TGTGCCAGCAGTTTAGAGCGAACAGCCTATGGCTACACCTTC. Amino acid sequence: CASSLERTAYGYTF.

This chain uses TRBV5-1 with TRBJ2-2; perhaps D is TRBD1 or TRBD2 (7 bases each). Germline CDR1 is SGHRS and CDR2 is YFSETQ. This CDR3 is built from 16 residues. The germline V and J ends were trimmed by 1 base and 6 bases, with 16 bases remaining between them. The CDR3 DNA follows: TGCGCCAGCAGCTTGTCAGGGGGGGCCCCAGCCGGGGAGCTGTTTTTT. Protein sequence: CASSLSGGAPAGELFF.